The source of this TCR beta chain is a study of blood T cell repertoires in COVID-19. In the study overall: T cells, B-cell-depleted T cells, or PBMCs provided the cDNA or gDNA that served as material.

Per the original data handling: Nucleated cell number was recorded as an estimate derived from reference gene primer amplification. Sequenced by immunoSEQ multiplex PCR; TCRdb stores in-frame clones only, minus some. From that table come the V and J calls and clone size; the DNA was used to work out D and trimming. Here the sample spans just over 300,000 clones, 90% being singletons. The CDR3 spans 14 residues. Per germline, CDR1 MNHEY and CDR2 SVGAGI. Trimming shortened V by 7 bases and J by 0 bases, and 12 bases separated the two germline ends. The source of this sequence is a woman between 18 and 30 years old with acute COVID-19. Sequencing was performed on PBMCs or T cells enriched from blood (not recorded which). This chain uses TRBV6-5 with TRBJ1-2; the D is unclear. CDR3 coding DNA: TGTGCCAGCACTTCGAGTCCACCTAACTATGGCTACACCTTC. Translation gives CASTSSPPNYGYTF.